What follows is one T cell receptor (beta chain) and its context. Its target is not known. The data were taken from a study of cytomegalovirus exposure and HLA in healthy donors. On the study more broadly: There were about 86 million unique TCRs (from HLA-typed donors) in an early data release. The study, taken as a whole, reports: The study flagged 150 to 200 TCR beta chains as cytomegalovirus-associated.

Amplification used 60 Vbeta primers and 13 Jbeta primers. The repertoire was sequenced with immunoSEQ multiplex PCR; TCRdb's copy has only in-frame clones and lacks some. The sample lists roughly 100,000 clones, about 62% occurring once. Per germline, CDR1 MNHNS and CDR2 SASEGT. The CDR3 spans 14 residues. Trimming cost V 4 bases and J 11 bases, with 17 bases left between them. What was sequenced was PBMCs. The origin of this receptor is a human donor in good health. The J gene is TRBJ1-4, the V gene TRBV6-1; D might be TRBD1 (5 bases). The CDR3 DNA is TGTGCCAGCAGTGTGCCAGGGCCGCAGGCGAAACTGTTTTTT. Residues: CASSVPGPQAKLFF.